These 24 T cell receptor beta chains originate from one sample sequenced in a study of Ad26.COV2.S vaccination and SARS-CoV-2 variants. Specified treatment: 15 to 20 received Ad26.COV2.S at low or high dose, single or two shots; about five received placebo; per-sample allocation not given. Each sample was drawn 63 days after the first injection (of vaccine or placebo). Using immunoSEQ multiplex PCR, the repertoire was profiled, and TCRdb retains in-frame clones only, with some absent. Of hundreds of thousands of clones in the sample, roughly nine tenths were seen once. This specimen was peripheral blood, taken in a trial of Ad26.COV2.S vaccine versus placebo. These receptors came from a person aged 18-65 years who received the Ad26.COV2.S COVID-19 vaccine or a placebo.

The chain couples TRBV7-9 to TRBJ1-3; D unclear. Germline V gene data show CDR1 as SEHNR and CDR2 as FQNEAQ (reference sequence). Between the trimmed V and J ends, which lost 5 bases and 0 bases, there was a span of 8 bases. This CDR3 has 14 residues. This CDR3 reads CASSAFGSGNTIYF. For the CDR3, the DNA is TGTGCCAGCAGCGCCTTTGGCTCTGGAAACACCATATATTTT.

The CDR3 DNA reads TGTGCCAGCAGCTCGGGACAGGGGTTGACAGATACGCAGTATTTT. Translated: CASSSGQGLTDTQYF. The chain is built from TRBV7-9 and TRBJ2-3; 10 nucleotides align to TRBD1. This CDR3 is built from 15 residues. CDR1 and CDR2 from the germline V gene are SEHNR and FQNEAQ (reference sequence). The trim removed 4 bases at V and 3 bases at J, leaving 4 bases unmatched.

This chain links TRBV6-5 with TRBJ2-7; no firm D call. The CDR3 totals 15 residues. V was shortened by 0 bases and J by 5 bases, with 14 bases between the two germline ends. The V gene's germline CDR1 is MNHEY and CDR2 SVGAGI. This CDR3 is CASSYSPNAANEQYF. The CDR3 DNA is TGTGCCAGCAGTTACTCGCCAAATGCCGCTAACGAGCAGTACTTC.

The V and J genes are TRBV7-9 and TRBJ1-5; no definite D call. Germline V gene sequence: CDR1 SEHNR, CDR2 FQNEAQ (reference sequence). This CDR3 spans 14 amino acids. Trimming removed 5 bases from V and 3 bases from J, with 11 bases in between. Here the CDR3 DNA reads TGTGCCAGCAGCCCCCTGGGGATCAATCAGCCCCAGCATTTT. Translated, it gives CASSPLGINQPQHF.

The chain joins TRBV5-1 to TRBJ1-1; weak D call: TRBD1 (6 bases). Germline V gene data show CDR1 as SGHRS and CDR2 as YFSETQ. This CDR3 region has 15 residues. The V end lost 3 bases, the J end lost 6 bases, and 18 bases lay between the germline ends. DNA of the CDR3: TGCGCCAGCAGCTCACCTGTGGACAGTTCTGCTGAAGCTTTCTTT. It translates to CASSSPVDSSAEAFF.

The J gene is TRBJ1-1, the V gene TRBV30; D possibly corresponds to TRBD1 (5 bases). Germline loops: CDR1 GTSNPN, CDR2 SVGIG (reference sequence). Trimming shortened V by 8 bases and J by 11 bases, and 9 bases separated the two germline ends. This CDR3 has 8 amino acids. The CDR3 coding sequence is TGTGCCAGGGACGGGGCTTTCTTT. Its translation is CARDGAFF.

CDR3 in amino acids: CATGTSGTTDTQYF. Written as DNA, the CDR3 is TGTGCCACCGGGACTAGCGGGACCACAGATACGCAGTATTTT. The genes are TRBV10-3 and TRBJ2-3; 13 nucleotides line up with TRBD2. The trim removed 10 bases at V and 2 bases at J, leaving 3 bases unmatched. This CDR3 is 14 amino acids long. The V gene's germline CDR1 is ENHRY and CDR2 SYGVKD.

The chain links TRBV2 to TRBJ2-1, with 8 bases fitting TRBD2. Trimming took 3 bases from V and 4 from J; bases not matched to a gene: 5. This CDR3 spans 15 amino acids. In germline, CDR1 is SNHLY, CDR2 FYNNEI. The CDR3 reads CASSEASGGYNEQFF. The DNA for the CDR3 is TGTGCCAGCAGTGAGGCGAGCGGGGGATACAATGAGCAGTTCTTC.

In its sample, this clone was seen a few times. The chain links TRBV7-9 to TRBJ1-6, with 10 bases identical to TRBD1. J gave up 8 bases and V 11 bases, and 9 bases lay outside the gene matches. The CDR3 runs to 14 residues. The germline V gene has CDR1 SEHNR and CDR2 FQNEAQ (reference sequence). The CDR3 bases are TGTGCCTCCTTTTCCGGGACAGGGGATTCACCCCTCCACTTT. Protein: CASFSGTGDSPLHF.

This chain connects TRBV6-2 or TRBV6-3 to TRBJ1-2, with 8 bases that match TRBD1. Trimming at V came to 5 bases and at J to 7 bases, leaving 9 bases not matched to a gene. The CDR3 is 14 amino acids. The germline V gene encodes CDR1 MNHEY and CDR2 SVGEGT. CDR3 sequence (DNA): TGTGCCAGCAGTAGAACGACAGGGGAGGTTGGCTACACCTTC. This encodes CASSRTTGEVGYTF.

This chain links TRBV5-4 with TRBJ1-5; possible D gene TRBD1, 5 bases. Trimming pared 4 bases from V and 0 bases from J, leaving 8 bases between. The CDR3 runs to 14 residues. Germline CDR1 reads SGHNT; CDR2 reads YYREEE (reference sequence). CDR3 bases: TGTGCCAGCAGCGTGGGGGGTAGCAATCAGCCCCAGCATTTT. Protein sequence: CASSVGGSNQPQHF.

The rearrangement joins TRBV10-3 to TRBJ2-3, with D hard to call. Germline lookup yields CDR1 ENHRY and CDR2 SYGVKD. Trimming took 0 bases from V and 0 from J, leaving 10 bases between them. The CDR3 spans 16 residues. This CDR3 is CAISESVGYSTDTQYF. In DNA, the CDR3 is TGTGCCATCAGTGAGTCCGTAGGGTATAGCACAGATACGCAGTATTTT.

This clone was observed a few times. This chain uses TRBV6-6 with TRBJ2-2; D is unresolved. The ends were cut back, 7 bases at V and 5 bases at J, with 8 bases in the middle. Germline CDR1 and CDR2: MNHNY and SVGAGI (reference sequence). CDR3 length equals 12 residues. Here the CDR3 reads CASTPRTGELFF. CDR3 DNA sequence: TGTGCCAGCACCCCGAGGACCGGGGAGCTGTTTTTT.

This chain's CDR3 is CATSDDTADIYGYTF. For the CDR3, the DNA is TGTGCCACCAGTGACGATACCGCGGACATCTATGGCTACACCTTC. The chain combines TRBV24-1 with TRBJ1-2; tentative D call: TRBD1 (5 bases). V shed 4 bases and J shed 4 bases, with 15 bases lying between them. Germline V gene lookup returns CDR1 KGHDR and CDR2 SFDVKD. This CDR3 has 15 amino acids.

The rearrangement joins TRBV14 to TRBJ1-2; TRBD1 agrees at 10 bases. The CDR3 contains 15 residues. Per the germline V gene, CDR1 is SGHDN and CDR2 is FVKESK. With 0 bases clipped from V and 7 bases from J, the junction kept 5 bases outside the gene matches. This CDR3 is CASSQEGTGVRGYTF. The CDR3 nucleotides read TGTGCCAGCAGCCAAGAAGGGACAGGGGTGCGTGGCTACACCTTC. The complete variable domain, with remaining parts taken from reference TRBV14 and TRBJ1-2, reads EAGVTQFPSHSVIEKGQTVTLRCDPISGHDNLYWYRRVMGKEIKFLLHFVKESKQDESGMPNNRFLAERTGGTYSTLKVQPAELEDSGVYFCASSQEGTGVRGYTFGSGTRLTVV.

The chain is built from TRBV6-6 and TRBJ2-3; the match to TRBD2 covers 12 bases. After removal of 5 bases from V and 0 bases from J, the junction contained 6 bases not matched to a gene. The CDR3 totals 17 residues. CDR1 MNHNY and CDR2 SVGAGI come from the germline V gene (reference sequence). CDR3 sequence reads: CASSRTSGKGSTDTQYF. CDR3 sequence (DNA): TGTGCCAGCAGTCGGACTAGCGGGAAGGGAAGCACAGATACGCAGTATTTT.

This clone was counted a single time. The V gene is TRBV30, the J gene TRBJ2-7; D not certain. Germline CDR1 reads GTSNPN; CDR2 reads SVGIG (reference sequence). V lost 0 bases and J 0 bases, leaving 9 bases between the germline ends. This CDR3 contains 14 residues. The CDR3 nucleotides are TGTGCCTGGAGTGTGGACCTTTACTCCTACGAGCAGTACTTC. Its translation is CAWSVDLYSYEQYF.

In its sample, this clone was seen a few times. The rearrangement uses TRBV5-1 and TRBJ2-7, with 9 positions matching TRBD1. Trimming at V came to 0 bases and at J to 2 bases, leaving 9 bases not matched to a gene. This CDR3 is built from 17 residues. CDR1 and CDR2 (germline): SGHRS, YFSETQ. The CDR3 protein is CASSLVSGQGGPYEQYF. The CDR3 DNA reads TGCGCCAGCAGCTTGGTCTCGGGACAGGGTGGACCCTACGAGCAGTACTTC.

The chain joins TRBV11-3 to TRBJ2-1, with D possibly being TRBD1 (6 bases). The CDR3 has 14 amino acids. CDR1 and CDR2 (germline): SGHNT, YENEEA. V lost 0 bases to trimming and J lost 12 bases, with 15 bases between them. CDR3 sequence: CASSLDGGHLGQFF. In DNA form, the CDR3 reads TGTGCCAGCAGCTTAGATGGGGGACACCTTGGGCAGTTCTTC.

The chain links TRBV6-5 to TRBJ2-3; tentatively, D is TRBD2 (5 bases). This CDR3 has 12 amino acids. Trimming removed 6 bases at V and 5 bases at J, with 9 bases between. CDR1 is MNHEY, CDR2 SVGAGI, per germline. DNA of the CDR3: TGTGCCAGCAGCAGCCGGGGAGATACGCAGTATTTT. Translated, it gives CASSSRGDTQYF.

The chain combines TRBV29-1 with TRBJ2-5, with TRBD2 identical over 8 bases. CDR3 length equals 16 residues. Trimming at V came to 3 bases and at J to 3 bases, leaving 12 bases not matched to a gene. CDR1 is SQVTM, CDR2 ANQGSEA, per germline. The CDR3 nucleotides are TGCAGCGTTGACCCCTTAATCGGGGGGGGAAAAGAGACCCAGTACTTC. Amino acids: CSVDPLIGGGKETQYF.

The V call is TRBV19, the J call TRBJ2-1, with D possibly being TRBD2 (5 bases). CDR3 length equals 16 residues. Trimming removed 5 bases from V and 4 bases from J, with 18 bases in between. CDR1 and CDR2 (germline): LNHDA, SQIVND (reference sequence). The CDR3 region has the DNA TGTGCCAGTAGTGCATTGCCTGGAGGAGGATACAATGAGCAGTTCTTC. Translating it yields CASSALPGGGYNEQFF.

The V and J genes are TRBV7-2 and TRBJ1-6; D is possibly TRBD1 (6 bases). The germline V gene encodes CDR1 SGHTA and CDR2 FQGNSA. V was pared by 7 bases and J by 2 bases, with 12 bases between. The CDR3 runs to 15 residues. The CDR3 loop is CASKPGDPYNSPLHF. CDR3 bases: TGTGCCAGCAAACCAGGGGACCCCTATAATTCACCCCTCCACTTT.

This sequence joins TRBV18 and TRBJ2-1; a weak D match, TRBD2 (5 bases). Germline V gene data show CDR1 as KGHSH and CDR2 as LQKENI. Between the trimmed V and J ends, which lost 6 bases and 9 bases, there was a span of 12 bases. CDR3 size: 12 residues. The DNA for the CDR3 is TGTGCCAGCTCTGGAGAGGGCGCTGAGCAGTTCTTC. Its protein product is CASSGEGAEQFF. The entire variable domain, with the rest obtained from reference TRBV18 and TRBJ2-1, is as follows: NAGVMQNPRHLVRRRGQEARLRCSPMKGHSHVYWYRQLPEEGLKFMVYLQKENIIDESGMPKERFSAEFPKEGPSILRIQQVVRGDSAAYFCASSGEGAEQFFGPGTRLTVL.